These 23 T cell receptor beta chains came from one sample sequenced in a study of blood T cell repertoires in COVID-19. TCRdb keeps only in-frame clones here, not all; method: immunoSEQ multiplex PCR. The sample lists 75,000 to 85,000 clones; approximately 81% were seen once. The sample consisted of peripheral blood. Receptor source: a man between 60 and 70 years old with COVID-19, enrolled during active disease.

This chain joins TRBV10-2 and TRBJ1-2; no definite D call. V was clipped by 4 bases and J by 1 base, with 13 bases between them. This CDR3 contains 15 residues. Germline-derived CDR1 and CDR2 are WSHSY and SAAADI. CDR3 sequence: CASSASLGVNYGYTF. For the CDR3, the DNA is TGCGCCAGCAGTGCCTCCCTCGGGGTTAACTATGGCTACACCTTC.

The chain recombines TRBV20-1 with TRBJ2-1; 8 bases are a match to TRBD1. This CDR3 has 15 residues. V was pared by 3 bases and J by 4 bases, with 8 bases of the junction left unmatched. Germline CDR1 and CDR2: DFQATT and SNEGSKA (reference sequence). Here the CDR3 reads CSASDRGGLYNEQFF. The CDR3 DNA is TGCAGTGCTAGTGACAGGGGTGGGCTTTACAATGAGCAGTTCTTC.

This sequence joins TRBV5-1 and TRBJ1-1, with TRBD1 matching 10 bases. Germline V gene data show CDR1 as SGHRS and CDR2 as YFSETQ. V shed 4 bases and J 5 bases; nucleotides not matched to a gene: 5. The CDR3 is 14 residues long. The CDR3 DNA is TGCGCCAGCAGCAGCGGACAGGGGGATACTGAAGCTTTCTTT. The encoded protein is CASSSGQGDTEAFF.

This sequence joins TRBV6-5 and TRBJ2-5, with D possibly matching TRBD2 (5 bases). V was cut by 7 bases and J by 2 bases, with 17 bases left in between. The CDR3 runs to 15 residues. Germline V gives CDR1 MNHEY, CDR2 SVGAGI. CDR3 amino acids: CASNPRPGVQETQYF. The CDR3, as DNA: TGTGCCAGCAACCCAAGACCCGGGGTACAAGAGACCCAGTACTTC.

This chain connects TRBV25-1 to TRBJ1-2, with D possibly being TRBD1 (5 bases). This CDR3 comprises 13 residues. Trimming took off 4 bases at V and 7 bases at J, with 13 bases between the two ends. Germline loops: CDR1 MGHDK, CDR2 SYGVNS. CDR3 sequence reads: CASSVGQGGGYTF. The CDR3 DNA is TGTGCCAGCAGTGTGGGCCAGGGAGGTGGCTACACCTTC.

V is TRBV7-9 and J is TRBJ1-2, with D unresolved. V shed 7 bases and J shed 2 bases, with 11 bases lying between them. CDR1 SEHNR and CDR2 FQNEAQ come from the germline V gene (reference sequence). The CDR3 extends over 13 amino acids. CDR3 DNA sequence: TGTGCCAGCAACCTAGGAACAAACTATGGCTACACCTTC. As protein: CASNLGTNYGYTF.

The V gene is TRBV7-9, the J gene TRBJ1-1, with D maybe TRBD1 (5 bases). Per germline, CDR1 SEHNR and CDR2 FQNEAQ (reference sequence). V lost 3 bases and J lost 5, with 16 bases in between. The length of the CDR3 is 15 residues. CDR3 region: CASSFGSPGDTEAFF. The CDR3 nucleotides read TGTGCCAGCAGCTTCGGCAGTCCGGGGGATACTGAAGCTTTCTTT.

The table lists this clone with a few counts. This chain joins TRBV6-1 and TRBJ2-7; TRBD1 might be the D (5 bases). This CDR3 has 15 amino acids. CDR1 and CDR2 (germline): MNHNS, SASEGT. Between the trimmed V and J ends, which lost 3 bases and 3 bases, there was a span of 15 bases. This chain's CDR3 is CASSDGQGLHYEQYF. The CDR3, as DNA: TGTGCCAGCAGTGATGGGCAGGGCCTGCACTACGAGCAGTACTTC.

This chain connects TRBV15 to TRBJ1-4, with unresolved D. With 0 bases removed from V and 10 bases from J, the gap between germline ends came to 6 bases. The germline CDR1 and CDR2 sequences are LNHNV and YYDKDF (reference sequence). This CDR3 is 12 amino acids long. DNA for the CDR3: TGTGCCACCAGCAGAGATTTTATAAAACTGTTTTTT. As protein: CATSRDFIKLFF.

Worth noting for this clone: At the DNA level, this CDR3 is encoded by other sequences in the same sample as well. The chain combines TRBV18 with TRBJ2-5; possible D gene TRBD2, 5 bases. The CDR3 contains 12 residues. Germline V lookup: CDR1 KGHSH, CDR2 LQKENI. With 2 bases removed from V and 5 bases from J, the gap between germline ends came to 6 bases. As DNA, the CDR3 is TGTGCCAGCTCACCAAGAGGGGAGACCCAGTACTTC. Translating it yields CASSPRGETQYF.

This sequence joins TRBV19 and TRBJ2-2; a weak D match, TRBD1 (6 bases). CDR3 length: 16 amino acids. Trimming left V 5 bases short and J 5 bases short, with 18 bases between. The germline CDR1 and CDR2 sequences are LNHDA and SQIVND (reference sequence). CDR3 bases: TGTGCCAGTAGTGCCCGGACAGACGGGGCTACCGGGGAGCTGTTTTTT. The encoded protein is CASSARTDGATGELFF.

CDR3 sequence reads: CAWSRGDQPQHF. The CDR3 bases are TGTGCCTGGAGCCGGGGAGATCAGCCCCAGCATTTT. J is TRBJ1-5 and V is TRBV30; D is ambiguous. Germline V gene data show CDR1 as GTSNPN and CDR2 as SVGIG (reference sequence). Trimming removed 3 bases from V and 5 bases from J, with 8 bases in between. The CDR3 is made up of 12 amino acids.

The rearrangement links TRBV6-5 to TRBJ1-5, with D possibly being TRBD1 (5 bases). The germline V gene has CDR1 MNHEY and CDR2 SVGAGI. The CDR3 is made up of 14 amino acids. Trimming removed 2 bases at V and 0 bases at J, with 5 bases between. The CDR3 sequence: CASSYRGSNQPQHF. CDR3 nucleotides: TGTGCCAGCAGTTACAGGGGTAGCAATCAGCCCCAGCATTTT.

This clone was detected only once. The chain uses TRBV27 and TRBJ2-2, with a possible D match to TRBD2 (6 bases). The CDR3 sequence is 15 residues long. V was pared by 3 bases and J by 5 bases, with 13 bases between. CDR1 is MNHEY, CDR2 SMNVEV, per germline (reference sequence). This CDR3 is CASSFRGAGTGELFF. The CDR3 DNA sequence: TGTGCCAGCAGTTTTCGCGGGGCAGGAACCGGGGAGCTGTTTTTT.

This chain joins TRBV5-4 and TRBJ2-2; D remains unclear. Per the germline V gene, CDR1 is SGHNT and CDR2 is YYREEE (reference sequence). This CDR3 has 17 amino acids. V was clipped by 4 bases and J by 0 bases, with 16 bases between them. CDR3 sequence (DNA): TGTGCCAGCAGCCTTAAGCTAGGCCCGACGAACACCGGGGAGCTGTTTTTT. Protein sequence: CASSLKLGPTNTGELFF.

The chain links TRBV29-1 to TRBJ1-5; tentatively, D is TRBD1 (5 bases). Trimming pared 4 bases from V and 1 base from J, leaving 8 bases between. CDR1 is SQVTM, CDR2 ANQGSEA, per germline. There are 13 residues in the CDR3. CDR3 bases: TGCAGCGTTGCCAGGGAAAGCAATCAGCCCCAGCATTTT. Protein sequence: CSVARESNQPQHF.

The gene calls are TRBV19 and TRBJ2-2, with 9 bases aligning to TRBD1. The CDR3 spans 15 residues. Unmatched junction bases numbered 4, after V lost 6 bases and J lost 2 bases. Per the germline V gene, CDR1 is LNHDA and CDR2 is SQIVND (reference sequence). The CDR3 here is CASSWTGDNTGELFF. The CDR3 bases are TGTGCCAGTAGCTGGACAGGGGATAACACCGGGGAGCTGTTTTTT.

The CDR3 protein is CASSISETMNTEAFF. The CDR3 DNA sequence: TGTGCCAGCAGCATTTCTGAAACAATGAACACTGAAGCTTTCTTT. The chain joins TRBV7-2 to TRBJ1-1, with no clear D. The germline gives CDR1 SGHTA, CDR2 FQGNSA. Trimming stripped 5 bases from V and 0 bases from J, with 13 bases between. CDR3 length: 15 amino acids.

The chain couples TRBV5-1 to TRBJ1-2, with 7 bases identical to TRBD1. V was pared by 4 bases and J by 6 bases, with 9 bases of the junction left unmatched. Germline V lookup: CDR1 SGHRS, CDR2 YFSETQ. This CDR3 is built from 14 residues. CDR3 residues: CASSETGSYDGYTF. The CDR3 DNA is TGCGCCAGCAGCGAGACAGGGAGTTACGATGGCTACACCTTC. Together with reference TRBV5-1 and TRBJ1-2, the CDR3 gives the full variable domain: KAGVTQTPRYLIKTRGQQVTLSCSPISGHRSVSWYQQTPGQGLQFLFEYFSETQRNKGNFPGRFSGRQFSNSRSEMNVSTLELGDSALYLCASSETGSYDGYTFGSGTRLTVV.

The rearrangement links TRBV5-1 to TRBJ2-1; D is possibly TRBD2 (5 bases). Germline loops: CDR1 SGHRS, CDR2 YFSETQ. V lost 3 bases to trimming and J lost 0 bases, with 13 bases between them. CDR3 size: 16 residues. The DNA of the CDR3 is TGCGCCAGCAGCTACCTACGGGGAAGCTCCTACAATGAGCAGTTCTTC. This sequence encodes CASSYLRGSSYNEQFF. The full variable domain, completed using reference TRBV5-1 and TRBJ2-1, is KAGVTQTPRYLIKTRGQQVTLSCSPISGHRSVSWYQQTPGQGLQFLFEYFSETQRNKGNFPGRFSGRQFSNSRSEMNVSTLELGDSALYLCASSYLRGSSYNEQFFGPGTRLTVL.

This clone was detected once. This rearrangement joins TRBV2 to TRBJ1-1; D unclear. The ends were cut back, 7 bases at V and 0 bases at J, with 9 bases in the middle. Germline assignment: CDR1 SNHLY and CDR2 FYNNEI. The CDR3 covers 13 residues. CDR3 DNA sequence: TGTGCCAGCATAGAAATCATGAACACTGAAGCTTTCTTT. It yields the protein CASIEIMNTEAFF.

The V and J genes are TRBV20-1 and TRBJ1-5, with 8 bases fitting TRBD1. Germline CDR1 and CDR2: DFQATT and SNEGSKA (reference sequence). The length of the CDR3 is 18 residues. The J segment lost 2 bases and the V segment lost 3 bases, leaving 15 bases of the junction unmatched. The CDR3 is CSASAIVGTGGGNQPQHF. As DNA, the CDR3 is TGCAGTGCTAGTGCAATTGTTGGAACAGGGGGAGGCAATCAGCCCCAGCATTTT.

This clone turned up a few times. This chain links TRBV4-1 with TRBJ1-5; D perhaps matches TRBD1 (5 bases). Trimming pared 0 bases from V and 6 bases from J, leaving 12 bases between. The germline CDR1 and CDR2 sequences are MGHRA and YSYEKL. The CDR3 runs to 15 residues. This CDR3 reads CASSQDGGVTQPQHF. For the CDR3, the DNA is TGCGCCAGCAGCCAAGATGGGGGGGTTACTCAGCCCCAGCATTTT.